This T cell receptor beta chain was captured in a study of cytomegalovirus exposure and HLA in healthy donors. Whole-study findings and limits: Researchers reported in a later analysis that a missense DCLRE1C variant was tied to TCR beta V- and J-gene trimming.

This PCR relied on a set of 60 Vbeta primers and 13 Jbeta primers. Data came from immunoSEQ multiplex PCR; TCRdb stores just in-frame clones and leaves some out. Among about 95,000 clones, 75% to 85% were seen once, and the ten largest hold around 5%. The CDR3 has 13 residues. Germline V lookup: CDR1 SQVTM, CDR2 ANQGSEA. The V and J ends lost 5 bases and 2 bases, in that order; junction bases with no gene match: 6. A word on this clone: Its antigen remains unidentified.

The TCR originated in a woman in her 40s in good health and CMV-seronegative. The sample comprised PBMCs. This chain uses TRBV29-1 with TRBJ2-7; TRBD2 aligns across 7 bases. Here the CDR3 reads CSVLQGGTYEQYF. DNA for the CDR3: TGCAGCGTTCTGCAGGGAGGGACCTACGAGCAGTACTTC.